This T cell receptor beta chain was recorded in a study of T cell repertoires in cytomegalovirus infection. Note on this clonotype: The antigen is unknown.

One entry per CDR3 protein, called by TCRdb with MiXCR from the reads. Of 100,000 to 150,000 distinct CDR3 sequences listed, around 25% are singletons. Trimming removed 2 bases at V and 3 bases at J, with 8 bases between. The germline gives CDR1 GTSNPN, CDR2 SVGIG (reference sequence). The CDR3 length is 13 residues. The clonotype was recovered from a human donor in good health (CMV status not recorded). Some clones in this sample may be carry-over from other donors' samples. Sequenced material: PBMCs, sequenced either directly or after in vitro stimulation (not recorded which). The chain employs TRBV30 and TRBJ1-5; no reliable D call. CDR3 sequence: CAWSNGDNQPQHF. The CDR3 DNA reads as TGTGCCTGGAGTAACGGGGACAATCAGCCCCAGCATTTT.